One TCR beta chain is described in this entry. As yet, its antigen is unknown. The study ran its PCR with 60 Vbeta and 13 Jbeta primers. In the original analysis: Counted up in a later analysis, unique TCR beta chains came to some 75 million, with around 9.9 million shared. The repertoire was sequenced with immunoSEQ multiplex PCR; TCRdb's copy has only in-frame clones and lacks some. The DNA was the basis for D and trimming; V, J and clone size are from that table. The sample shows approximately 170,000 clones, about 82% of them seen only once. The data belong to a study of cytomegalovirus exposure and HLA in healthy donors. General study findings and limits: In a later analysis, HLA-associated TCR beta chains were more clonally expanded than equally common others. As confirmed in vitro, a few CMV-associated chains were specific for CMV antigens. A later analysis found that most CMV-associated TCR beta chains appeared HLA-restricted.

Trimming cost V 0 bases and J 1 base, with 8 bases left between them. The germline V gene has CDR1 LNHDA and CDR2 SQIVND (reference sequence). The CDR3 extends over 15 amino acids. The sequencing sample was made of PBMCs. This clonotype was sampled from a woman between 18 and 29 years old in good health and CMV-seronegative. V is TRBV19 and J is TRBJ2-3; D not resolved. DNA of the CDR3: TGTGCCAGTAGTATAGATCAGGTCCGCACAGATACGCAGTATTTT. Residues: CASSIDQVRTDTQYF.